This entry lists 15 T cell receptor beta chains sequenced from one sample in a study of cytomegalovirus exposure and HLA in healthy donors (dated 2017 in TCRdb). To prepare the library, the immunoSEQ multiplex PCR assay was applied. A mixture of 60 forward primers for TCR Vbeta segments and 13 reverse primers for TCR Jbeta segments was used in the multiplex PCR. TCRdb mirrors the immuneACCESS table, restricted to in-frame sequences. Some clones are absent from its copies; in checked studies, under half trace to an unresolved V gene, and the reason for the others is unknown. This sample has 130,000 or so clones in its table, and approximately 82% of those were observed once. Jointly, the top ten make up 1.4% to 1.5% of the sample. The sequenced material came from PBMCs. These receptors originate from a female donor in good health and CMV-seronegative.

V usage is TRBV9 and J usage is TRBJ2-3; perhaps TRBD2 as D (5 bases). V was cut by 4 bases and J by 3 bases, with 15 bases left in between. Germline CDR1 reads SGDLS; CDR2 reads YYNGEE. The CDR3 extends over 15 amino acids. This chain's CDR3 is CASSPRVAMTDTQYF. The CDR3 DNA follows: TGTGCCAGCAGCCCCCGAGTAGCGATGACAGATACGCAGTATTTT. Full variable domain (outside the CDR3, taken from reference TRBV9 and TRBJ2-3): DSGVTQTPKHLITATGQRVTLRCSPRSGDLSVYWYQQSLDQGLQFLIQYYNGEERAKGNILERFSAQQFPDLHSELNLSSLELGDSALYFCASSPRVAMTDTQYFGPGTRLTVL.

The chain links TRBV5-1 to TRBJ2-1; possible D gene TRBD2, 6 bases. V was trimmed by 0 bases and J by 6 bases, leaving 10 bases between them. This CDR3 has 14 residues. Germline CDR1 is SGHRS and CDR2 is YFSETQ. The CDR3 reads CASSLESSANEQFF. Written as DNA, the CDR3 is TGCGCCAGCAGCTTGGAGTCTAGCGCCAATGAGCAGTTCTTC.

The chain employs TRBV2 and TRBJ2-3; D ambiguous. The V gene lost 4 bases and the J gene lost 4 bases, with 6 bases spanning the gap. The CDR3 is 12 amino acids. Germline CDR1 is SNHLY and CDR2 is FYNNEI. DNA of the CDR3: TGTGCCAGCAGTGCGGTCCCAGATACGCAGTATTTT. It translates to CASSAVPDTQYF.

V gene TRBV19 combines with J gene TRBJ1-2; weak D call: TRBD1 (5 bases). This CDR3 contains 13 residues. The ends were cut back, 7 bases at V and 8 bases at J, with 17 bases in the middle. In germline, CDR1 is LNHDA, CDR2 SQIVND (reference sequence). The CDR3 sequence: CASTLGQSRGYTF. The CDR3 DNA sequence: TGTGCCAGTACCTTGGGGCAGTCTAGGGGCTACACCTTC.

This clone is a singleton in its sample. The CDR3 nucleotides are TGTGCCAGCAGTTCCAGGGGCAGGGGAGAGACCCAGTACTTC. This translates into CASSSRGRGETQYF. The J gene is TRBJ2-5, the V gene TRBV28; D possibly corresponds to TRBD1 (6 bases). V was trimmed by 4 bases and J by 4 bases, leaving 13 bases between them. CDR3 length: 14 residues. Germline V gene lookup returns CDR1 MDHEN and CDR2 SYDVKM.

CDR3 in DNA: TGTGCCAGCAGCCAAGAACCGGCGGGAGGGCCAAACTTCGATACGCAGTATTTT. Amino acids: CASSQEPAGGPNFDTQYF. The V call is TRBV4-2, the J call TRBJ2-3; 9 bases line up with TRBD2. Trimming cost V 0 bases and J 6 bases; bases outside gene matches: 13. Per germline, CDR1 LGHNA and CDR2 YNFKEQ. This CDR3 is 18 amino acids long.

CDR3 bases: TGTGCCAGCAGTGACTCCCGGGACACAGATACGCAGTATTTT. It is translated as CASSDSRDTDTQYF. The chain couples TRBV6-4 to TRBJ2-3; TRBD2 is a possible D gene (5 bases). V was pared by 0 bases and J by 2 bases, with 6 bases between. The CDR3 totals 14 residues. CDR1 is MRHNA and CDR2 is SNTAGT in the germline V gene.

This clone was seen a few times. V is TRBV2 and J is TRBJ1-4; D might be TRBD1 (5 bases). This CDR3 region has 15 residues. Trimming left V 2 bases short and J 4 bases short, with 11 bases between. The germline V gene has CDR1 SNHLY and CDR2 FYNNEI. The CDR3, as DNA: TGTGCCAGCAGTGAATGGGGGGGATATAATGAAAAACTGTTTTTT. It yields the protein CASSEWGGYNEKLFF.

This chain links TRBV27 with TRBJ2-7, with unresolved D. Germline CDR1 reads MNHEY; CDR2 reads SMNVEV (reference sequence). V shed 0 bases and J shed 2 bases, with 11 bases lying between them. The length of the CDR3 is 15 residues. DNA of the CDR3: TGTGCCAGCAGTTTATCCCCAGAAACCGCCTACGAGCAGTACTTC. This gives the protein CASSLSPETAYEQYF.

The CDR3 region has the DNA TGCGCCAGCAGCGAAGCTCTAGCGGACAACTCCTACGAGCAGTACTTC. Its protein product is CASSEALADNSYEQYF. The gene calls are TRBV4-3 and TRBJ2-5, with TRBD2 identical over 7 bases. The assigned J gene may be wrong: the sequence end matches TRBJ2-7 better. The V gene's germline CDR1 is LGHNA and CDR2 YSLEER. The CDR3 contains 16 residues.

This sequence joins TRBV6-5 and TRBJ1-2; D uncertain. The CDR3 runs to 15 residues. Germline V CDR1 and CDR2: MNHEY, SVGAGI. The germline V and J ends were trimmed by 7 bases and 4 bases, with 19 bases remaining between them. CDR3: CASTPSVPPAYGYTF. The CDR3 region has the DNA TGTGCCAGCACCCCCTCAGTGCCCCCCGCCTATGGCTACACCTTC.

This clone was counted a single time. J is TRBJ1-1 and V is TRBV6-6, with D perhaps matching TRBD1 (6 bases). The CDR3 length is 13 residues. The V end lost 6 bases, the J end lost 0 bases, and 8 bases lay between the germline ends. Germline CDR1 MNHNY, CDR2 SVGAGI (reference sequence). CDR3 sequence reads: CASRGQLNTEAFF. The CDR3 DNA follows: TGTGCCAGCAGGGGACAATTGAACACTGAAGCTTTCTTT.

The chain carries TRBV28 and TRBJ1-5; D is ambiguous. Germline V lookup: CDR1 MDHEN, CDR2 SYDVKM. Deletions cut 6 bases from V and 7 bases from J, with 19 bases between. The CDR3 is 15 residues long. The CDR3 region is CASSKRGRPGQPQHF. As DNA, the CDR3 is TGTGCCAGCAGCAAACGAGGACGTCCGGGACAGCCCCAGCATTTT.

This clone was counted a few times. Compared with germline, one end of the junction differs, possibly owing to a read error. This rearrangement joins TRBV12-5 to TRBJ2-7, with 8 bases aligning to TRBD1. The CDR3 is made up of 14 amino acids. CDR1 and CDR2 from the germline V gene are LGHNT and FRNRAP. The CDR3 protein is CASGSGDRGRPHRF. The CDR3 DNA sequence: TGTGCTAGTGGTTCCGGAGACAGGGGAAGGCCGCATCGCTTC.

The sample holds one count of this clone. The rearrangement links TRBV7-8 to TRBJ2-5, with 8 bases that match TRBD1. Germline lookup yields CDR1 SGHVS and CDR2 FQNEAQ. V lost 5 bases to trimming and J lost 2 bases; unmatched junction nucleotides: 7. The CDR3 sequence is 15 residues long. CDR3: CASSPPYRGQETQYF. CDR3 DNA: TGTGCCAGCAGCCCGCCATACAGGGGGCAAGAGACCCAGTACTTC.